This T cell receptor beta chain was documented in a study of blood T cell repertoires in COVID-19. Study at large: Sites in the United States, Italy and Spain provided acute and convalescent COVID-19 samples.

Authors' processing steps: Researchers report that nucleated cell counts were estimated from reference gene primer amplification. Sequenced by immunoSEQ multiplex PCR; TCRdb stores in-frame clones only, minus some. The DNA gave D and trimming, while V, J and clone size come from that table. The data contain around 300,000 clones, approximately 91% of them singletons. Germline lookup yields CDR1 SEHNR and CDR2 FQNEAQ (reference sequence). The ends were cut back, 0 bases at V and 0 bases at J, with 18 bases in the middle. The CDR3 covers 19 residues. This clonotype was obtained from a woman aged 25 to 45 with COVID-19, enrolled during active disease. Sequencing input: peripheral blood. V usage is TRBV7-9 and J usage is TRBJ1-3; D gene uncertain. The CDR3 loop is CASSLAPLLEALSGNTIYF. The CDR3 DNA sequence: TGTGCCAGCAGCTTAGCACCCCTCCTAGAGGCCCTCTCTGGAAACACCATATATTTT.